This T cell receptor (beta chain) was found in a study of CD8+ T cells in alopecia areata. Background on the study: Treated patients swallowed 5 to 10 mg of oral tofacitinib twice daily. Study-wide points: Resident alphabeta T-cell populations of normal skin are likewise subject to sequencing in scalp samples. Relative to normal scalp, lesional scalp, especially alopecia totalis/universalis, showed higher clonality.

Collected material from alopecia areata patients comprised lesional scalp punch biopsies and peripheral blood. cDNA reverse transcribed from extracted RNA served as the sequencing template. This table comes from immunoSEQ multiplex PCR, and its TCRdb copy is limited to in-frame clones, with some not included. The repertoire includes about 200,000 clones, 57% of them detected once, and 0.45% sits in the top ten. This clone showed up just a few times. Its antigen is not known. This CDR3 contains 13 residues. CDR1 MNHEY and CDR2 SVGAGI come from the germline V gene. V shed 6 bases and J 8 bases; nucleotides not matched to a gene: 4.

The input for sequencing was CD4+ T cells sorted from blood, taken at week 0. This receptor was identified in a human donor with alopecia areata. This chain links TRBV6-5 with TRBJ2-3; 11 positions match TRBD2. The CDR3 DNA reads TGTGCCAGCAGAAAAGGACTAGCGGGTACGCAGTATTTT. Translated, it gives CASRKGLAGTQYF.